This T cell receptor (beta chain) was retrieved from a study of early T cells in non-severe SARS-CoV-2 infection. Looked up from germline, CDR1 is MRHNA and CDR2 is SNTAGT. J was trimmed by 9 bases and V by 5 bases; bases with no gene match: 7. The CDR3 runs to 14 residues. Individual cDNA molecules each received unique molecular identifiers attached to them. TCRdb recomputed calls from the 5' RACE reads with MiXCR, one row per CDR3 protein. The data contain roughly 100,000 distinct CDR3 sequences, less than 15% of them seen just once; the ten biggest clones take up 2% to 2.5%. This sequence joins TRBV6-4 and TRBJ2-1; 10 nucleotides line up with TRBD2. The sequencing sample was made of whole blood. The receptor comes from an adult who was a healthcare worker with PCR-confirmed SARS-CoV-2 infection or an uninfected control (not recorded which). CDR3 region: CASSPSGGASEQFF. The CDR3, as DNA: TGTGCCAGCAGTCCGAGCGGGGGGGCTAGTGAGCAGTTCTTC.